This TCR beta chain stems from a study of graft-versus-host responses after intestinal transplantation. The wider study: Each recipient received a multivisceral, liver-intestinal, or isolated intestinal graft. Anti-thymocyte globulin induction, then tacrolimus and steroids for about three years, went to all recipients.

V was clipped by 7 bases and J by 8 bases, with 10 bases between them. The CDR3 runs to 11 residues. Germline V gene lookup returns CDR1 SGHRS and CDR2 YFSETQ. TCRdb's copy holds only in-frame clones and misses some; the assay was immunoSEQ multiplex PCR. In the table there are more than 10,000 clones, roughly 93% of which are singletons. The J gene is TRBJ2-1, the V gene TRBV5-1, with D hard to call. Sequenced here: PBMCs, sampled about 1,000 days after intestinal transplantation. The sequence derives from a human patient who received an intestinal transplant, so some T cells may come from the graft donor. The CDR3 nucleotides are TGCGCCAGCCGTCGGGCGGATGAGCAGTTCTTC. Protein product: CASRRADEQFF.